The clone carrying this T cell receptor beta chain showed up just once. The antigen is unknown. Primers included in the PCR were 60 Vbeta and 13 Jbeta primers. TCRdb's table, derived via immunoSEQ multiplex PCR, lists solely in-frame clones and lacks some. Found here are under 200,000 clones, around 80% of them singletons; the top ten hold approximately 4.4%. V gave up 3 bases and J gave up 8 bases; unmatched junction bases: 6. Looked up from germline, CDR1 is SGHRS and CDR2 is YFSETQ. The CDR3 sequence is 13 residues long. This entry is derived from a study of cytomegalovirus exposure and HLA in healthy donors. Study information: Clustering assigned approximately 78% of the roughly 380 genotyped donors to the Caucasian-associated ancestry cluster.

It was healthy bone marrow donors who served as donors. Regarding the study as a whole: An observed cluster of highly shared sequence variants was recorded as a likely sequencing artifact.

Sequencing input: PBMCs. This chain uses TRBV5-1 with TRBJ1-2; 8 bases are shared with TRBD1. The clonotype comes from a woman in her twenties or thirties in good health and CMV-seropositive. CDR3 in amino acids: CASSWTGRDGYTF. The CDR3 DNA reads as TGCGCCAGCAGCTGGACAGGGCGGGACGGCTACACCTTC.